This record covers a single TCR beta chain. This entry comes from a study of blood T cell repertoires in COVID-19. On the study more broadly: Acute-phase and convalescent COVID-19 samples originated in the United States, Italy and Spain. PBMCs, B-cell-depleted T cells, or T cells provided the cDNA or gDNA that made up the material.

Under the authors' procedure: How many nucleated cells were present was estimated from reference gene primer amplification. Sequenced by immunoSEQ multiplex PCR; TCRdb stores in-frame clones only, minus some. V, J and clone size were drawn from that table, and D and trimming were deduced from the DNA. The data contain 85,000 to 95,000 clones, 76% of them singletons. The CDR3 has 12 amino acids. Trimming took 5 bases from V and 7 from J, leaving 8 bases between them. The V gene's germline CDR1 is LNHDA and CDR2 SQIVND (reference sequence). This chain joins TRBV19 and TRBJ2-2; maybe TRBD2 (5 bases). The clonotype originates from a man aged 65-85 years with acute or convalescent COVID-19. The specimen sequenced was peripheral blood. The CDR3 loop reads CASSFRGGELFF. CDR3 coding DNA: TGTGCCAGTAGTTTTCGGGGCGGGGAGCTGTTTTTT.